This T cell receptor beta chain was recovered during a study of blood T cell repertoires in COVID-19. Study details: T cells, B-cell-depleted T cells, or PBMCs provided the cDNA or gDNA that served as material.

The table came from immunoSEQ multiplex PCR; TCRdb's copy has only in-frame clones and leaves some out. This table holds some 100,000 clones, over 65% found once. V was clipped by 7 bases and J by 5 bases; unmatched bases: 9. Looked up from germline, CDR1 is SGHKS and CDR2 is YYEKEE (reference sequence). This CDR3 spans 14 amino acids. The J gene is TRBJ2-7, the V gene TRBV5-5; 10 nucleotides agree with TRBD1. The sample comprised peripheral blood. The clonotype originates from a man between 65 and 80 years old with acute or convalescent COVID-19. The CDR3 loop is CASGVGTGANEQYF. For the CDR3, the DNA is TGTGCCAGCGGGGTCGGGACAGGGGCCAACGAGCAGTACTTC.